The rows below give T cell receptor beta chains drawn from one sample of a study of cytomegalovirus exposure and HLA in healthy donors. Sequenced by immunoSEQ multiplex PCR; TCRdb stores in-frame clones only, minus some. This table holds 130,000 to 150,000 clones, approximately 77% found once. The material sequenced was PBMCs. These receptors came from a woman aged 45-65 years in good health and CMV-seronegative. Each CDR3 is given with its conserved first and last residue. The order of the fields is clone size, CDR3 length, D gene, J gene, V gene, CDR3 DNA, CDR3 protein. D genes are given only for firm matches. Clone size is not always given. Where it is, it says once, few, many or a class for expanded clones.

clone size: NA; CDR3 length: 17; D gene: TRBD2; J gene: TRBJ2-7; V gene: TRBV5-1; CDR3 DNA: TGCGCCAGCAGCTTGGGTGGACTAGCGGGGGCGTTCTACGAGCAGTACTTC; CDR3 protein: CASSLGGLAGAFYEQYF
clone size: few; CDR3 length: 13; D gene: TRBD1; J gene: TRBJ2-7; V gene: TRBV11-2; CDR3 DNA: TGTGCCAGCAGCAGGGACAGTCACTACGAGCAGTACTTC; CDR3 protein: CASSRDSHYEQYF
clone size: NA; CDR3 length: 17; D gene: NA; J gene: TRBJ1-5; V gene: TRBV18; CDR3 DNA: TGTGCCAGCTCACCACAGGCAGGGGTTTATAGCAATCAGCCCCAGCATTTT; CDR3 protein: CASSPQAGVYSNQPQHF
clone size: once; CDR3 length: 15; D gene: NA; J gene: TRBJ1-3; V gene: TRBV7-8; CDR3 DNA: TGTGCCAGCAGGCAAACAGAATACTCTGGAAACACCATATATTTT; CDR3 protein: CASRQTEYSGNTIYF
clone size: NA; CDR3 length: 16; D gene: NA; J gene: TRBJ2-2; V gene: TRBV6-4; CDR3 DNA: TGTGCCAGCAGTCCCCAGGGCAGTGCGAACACCGGGGAGCTGTTTTTT; CDR3 protein: CASSPQGSANTGELFF
clone size: NA; CDR3 length: 15; D gene: NA; J gene: TRBJ2-3; V gene: TRBV30; CDR3 DNA: TGTGCCTGGAGTTGGGGGGGCGGGAGCACAGATACGCAGTATTTT; CDR3 protein: CAWSWGGGSTDTQYF
clone size: NA; CDR3 length: 15; D gene: TRBD1; J gene: TRBJ2-7; V gene: TRBV2; CDR3 DNA: TGTGCCAGCAGTGAAGGAGCTGGACAGGGCTACGAGCAGTACTTC; CDR3 protein: CASSEGAGQGYEQYF
clone size: NA; CDR3 length: 14; D gene: TRBD1; J gene: TRBJ2-1; V gene: TRBV29-1; CDR3 DNA: TGCAGCGTGAGGGGGGACAGGGTGGTCAATGAGCAGTTCTTC; CDR3 protein: CSVRGDRVVNEQFF
clone size: NA; CDR3 length: 14; D gene: NA; J gene: TRBJ1-3; V gene: TRBV6-6; CDR3 DNA: TGTGCCAGCAGTTACGGTCAGGGTGGAAACACCATATATTTT; CDR3 protein: CASSYGQGGNTIYF
clone size: NA; CDR3 length: 15; D gene: NA; J gene: TRBJ1-1; V gene: TRBV27; CDR3 DNA: TGTGCCAGCAGTTTAGTCACAGGGCTAAACACTGAAGCTTTCTTT; CDR3 protein: CASSLVTGLNTEAFF
clone size: NA; CDR3 length: 14; D gene: NA; J gene: TRBJ1-5; V gene: TRBV19; CDR3 DNA: TGTGCCAGTAGTACGACAGGTGGGAACCAGCCCCAGCATTTT; CDR3 protein: CASSTTGGNQPQHF
clone size: NA; CDR3 length: 12; D gene: NA; J gene: TRBJ1-4; V gene: TRBV30; CDR3 DNA: TGTGCCTGGTCAGGGGCTCGTGAAAAACTGTTTTTT; CDR3 protein: CAWSGAREKLFF
clone size: NA; CDR3 length: 13; D gene: NA; J gene: TRBJ1-1; V gene: TRBV4-1; CDR3 DNA: TGCGCCAGCAGCCCTACAGGATTCACTGAAGCTTTCTTT; CDR3 protein: CASSPTGFTEAFF
clone size: NA; CDR3 length: 14; D gene: TRBD2; J gene: TRBJ2-7; V gene: TRBV2; CDR3 DNA: TGTGCCAGCAGAGGGACTAGCGGAGTATACGAGCAGTACTTC; CDR3 protein: CASRGTSGVYEQYF
clone size: NA; CDR3 length: 14; D gene: NA; J gene: TRBJ2-1; V gene: TRBV6-1; CDR3 DNA: TGTGCCAGCAGTGAAACGGGCTCCTACAATGAGCAGTTCTTC; CDR3 protein: CASSETGSYNEQFF
clone size: NA; CDR3 length: 15; D gene: TRBD2; J gene: TRBJ2-1; V gene: TRBV6-1; CDR3 DNA: TGTGCCAGCAGCCCAACTAGCGACCCGTACAATGAGCAGTTCTTC; CDR3 protein: CASSPTSDPYNEQFF
clone size: NA; CDR3 length: 15; D gene: TRBD2; J gene: TRBJ2-3; V gene: TRBV10-3; CDR3 DNA: TGTGCCATCAGTGAGTCGTCTAGCGGGGAGGAAGCGCAGTATTTT; CDR3 protein: CAISESSSGEEAQYF
clone size: NA; CDR3 length: 14; D gene: NA; J gene: TRBJ1-3; V gene: TRBV7-9; CDR3 DNA: TGTGCCAGCAGCCCCCCCGGGGTTGGAAACACCATATATTTT; CDR3 protein: CASSPPGVGNTIYF
clone size: once; CDR3 length: 18; D gene: NA; J gene: TRBJ2-3; V gene: TRBV21-1; CDR3 DNA: TGTGCCAGCAGCAAAGGACTAGCGGTTCTGAGGGGCACAGATACGCAGTATTTT; CDR3 protein: CASSKGLAVLRGTDTQYF
clone size: few; CDR3 length: 16; D gene: NA; J gene: TRBJ1-1; V gene: TRBV4-2; CDR3 DNA: TGTGCCAGCAGCCAAGTGCTGCTACCCATGAACACTGAAGCTTTCTTT; CDR3 protein: CASSQVLLPMNTEAFF
clone size: NA; CDR3 length: 14; D gene: NA; J gene: TRBJ1-2; V gene: TRBV30; CDR3 DNA: TGTGCCTGGATAACCGACAGGCTAAACTATGGCTACACCTTC; CDR3 protein: CAWITDRLNYGYTF
clone size: few; CDR3 length: 12; D gene: TRBD1; J gene: TRBJ1-1; V gene: TRBV29-1; CDR3 DNA: TGCAGCGGTAACAGGGGGAGTGCTGAAGCTTTCTTT; CDR3 protein: CSGNRGSAEAFF
clone size: NA; CDR3 length: 16; D gene: TRBD1; J gene: TRBJ1-6; V gene: TRBV11-3; CDR3 DNA: TGTGCCAGCAGCTCCGGCTCAGGGGGCTTACATTCACCCCTCCACTTT; CDR3 protein: CASSSGSGGLHSPLHF
clone size: few; CDR3 length: 15; D gene: TRBD1; J gene: TRBJ1-5; V gene: TRBV30; CDR3 DNA: TGTGCCTGGAGTGGGGGACAGGGATCGTTTCAGCCCCAGCATTTT; CDR3 protein: CAWSGGQGSFQPQHF
clone size: NA; CDR3 length: 17; D gene: NA; J gene: TRBJ1-6; V gene: TRBV5-1; CDR3 DNA: TGCGCCAGCAGCTGGGGGGACGGAGCCCAATCTAATTCACCCCTCCACTTT; CDR3 protein: CASSWGDGAQSNSPLHF
clone size: NA; CDR3 length: 15; D gene: NA; J gene: TRBJ2-2; V gene: TRBV6-1; CDR3 DNA: TGTGCCAGCAGTGAAGTTGGGGGGATCACCGGGGAGCTGTTTTTT; CDR3 protein: CASSEVGGITGELFF
clone size: NA; CDR3 length: 13; D gene: NA; J gene: TRBJ2-1; V gene: TRBV6-1; CDR3 DNA: TGTGCCAGCAGTGTTCAAGGGGTGGCTGAGCAGTTCTTC; CDR3 protein: CASSVQGVAEQFF
clone size: few; CDR3 length: 14; D gene: NA; J gene: TRBJ1-1; V gene: TRBV4-1; CDR3 DNA: TGCGCCAGCAGCCAAGTAACAGTGAACACTGAAGCTTTCTTT; CDR3 protein: CASSQVTVNTEAFF
clone size: once; CDR3 length: 15; D gene: TRBD2; J gene: TRBJ2-7; V gene: TRBV6-5; CDR3 DNA: TGTGCCAGCAGTTACTTACCAGCGGGGGCCTACGAGCAGTACTTC; CDR3 protein: CASSYLPAGAYEQYF
clone size: NA; CDR3 length: 15; D gene: NA; J gene: TRBJ1-6; V gene: TRBV4-3; CDR3 DNA: TGCGCCAGCAGCCAGATGACAGGCTATAATTCACCCCTCCACTTT; CDR3 protein: CASSQMTGYNSPLHF
clone size: NA; CDR3 length: 16; D gene: NA; J gene: TRBJ2-3; V gene: TRBV9; CDR3 DNA: TGTGCCAGCAGCGTAGGAGGGGGAATGAGCACAGATACGCAGTATTTT; CDR3 protein: CASSVGGGMSTDTQYF
clone size: NA; CDR3 length: 15; D gene: TRBD1; J gene: TRBJ1-1; V gene: TRBV30; CDR3 DNA: TGTGCCTGGAGTATAAGAGGGACAGGGAACACTGAAGCTTTCTTT; CDR3 protein: CAWSIRGTGNTEAFF
clone size: NA; CDR3 length: 17; D gene: TRBD1; J gene: TRBJ1-1; V gene: TRBV19; CDR3 DNA: TGTGCCAGTAGTATTAGGGGACAGGGCCTCATGAACACTGAAGCTTTCTTT; CDR3 protein: CASSIRGQGLMNTEAFF
clone size: once; CDR3 length: 13; D gene: NA; J gene: TRBJ1-2; V gene: TRBV9; CDR3 DNA: TGTGCCAGCAGCACAGGGACCAACTATGGCTACACCTTC; CDR3 protein: CASSTGTNYGYTF